The rows below give T cell receptor beta chains drawn from one sample of a study of OX40 agonist ivuxolimab in advanced cancers. Clones were read by immunoSEQ multiplex PCR, and TCRdb kept only the in-frame ones, dropping some. Found here are more than 75,000 clones, around 85% of them singletons; the top ten hold 0.2% to 0.25%. The sample was CD4+ or CD8+ T cells sorted from blood, taken in a trial of the OX40 agonist ivuxolimab. The receptor set was obtained from an adult with an advanced solid tumor such as melanoma, head and neck, liver or kidney cancer. Each CDR3 is given with its conserved first and last residue. Each record gives: J gene, D gene, V gene, clone size, CDR3 DNA, CDR3 protein. The D gene is left open where the match is weak. Expanded clones get a size class; other rows say once, few or many, or leave the size out.

TRBJ1-4 | - | TRBV21-1 | - | TGTGCCAGCAGAGGGACAGAGGATCGGGGATATAATGAAAAACTGTTTTTT | CASRGTEDRGYNEKLFF
TRBJ2-7 | - | TRBV30 | - | TGTGCCTGGAGTAGGTCATCCCTCTACGAGCAGTACTTC | CAWSRSSLYEQYF
TRBJ1-6 | - | TRBV9 | - | TGTGCCAGCAGCGTAGCAGGGTCCTATAATTCACCCCTCCACTTT | CASSVAGSYNSPLHF
TRBJ2-1 | - | TRBV13 | once | TGTGCCAGCAGCAGACGGGGGACACCCTATAATGAGCAGTTCTTC | CASSRRGTPYNEQFF
TRBJ1-2 | - | TRBV10-3 | - | TGTGCCATCAGTGACCCGGGGGCTGTGTCCTATGGCTACACCTTC | CAISDPGAVSYGYTF
TRBJ1-5 | TRBD1 | TRBV19 | - | TGTGCCAGTAGTCCGGGACAGGGGTTCCAGCCCCAGCATTTT | CASSPGQGFQPQHF
TRBJ2-7 | - | TRBV4-3 | once | TGCGCCAGCAGCCAAGAGGGTAAATCCGAGCAGTACTTC | CASSQEGKSEQYF
TRBJ1-1 | - | TRBV7-9 | once | TGTGCCAGCAGCTTACAGGGGTTTGCGACTGAAGCTTTCTTT | CASSLQGFATEAFF
TRBJ1-5 | - | TRBV19 | - | TGTGCCAGTAGTATTATCCGGCAGGCCAATCAGCCCCAGCATTTT | CASSIIRQANQPQHF
TRBJ2-1 | TRBD2 | TRBV28 | - | TGTGCCAGCAGTCCAACCTTGGGCGGGAGAGAATACAATGAGCAGTTCTTC | CASSPTLGGREYNEQFF
TRBJ2-1 | - | TRBV28 | - | TGTGCCAGCAACAGGGTAATTGGAAATGAGCAGTTCTTC | CASNRVIGNEQFF
TRBJ1-2 | - | TRBV10-2 | - | TGCGCCAGCAGTGGGACGGGATTGGGTGGCTACACCTTC | CASSGTGLGGYTF
TRBJ1-2 | - | TRBV10-3 | few | TGTGCCATCCGGGTCGGGGTAAACGGCTACACCTTC | CAIRVGVNGYTF
TRBJ2-3 | - | TRBV5-1 | few | TGCGCCAGCAGCCCAGGGGACTCCACAGATACGCAGTATTTT | CASSPGDSTDTQYF
TRBJ2-1 | TRBD2 | TRBV28 | - | TGTGCCAGCAGTCCCTCCGGGACTAGCGGGGCCCCTGAGCAGTTCTTC | CASSPSGTSGAPEQFF
TRBJ2-1 | - | TRBV28 | - | TGTGCCAGCATGGGCAGAGGAGAACAGTTCTTC | CASMGRGEQFF
TRBJ1-1 | - | TRBV7-2 | - | TGTGCCAGCAGCCCCCTGGCGGGACGCCTGTTGAGCACTGAAGCTTTCTTT | CASSPLAGRLLSTEAFF
TRBJ2-1 | - | TRBV5-1 | - | TGCGCCAGCAGCATTCAACCTTCGGGAGACAATGAGCAGTTCTTC | CASSIQPSGDNEQFF
TRBJ1-2 | - | TRBV11-2 | - | TGTGCCAGCAGCTTAGTGCAGGGCTGGGACTATGGCTACACCTTC | CASSLVQGWDYGYTF
TRBJ1-2 | - | TRBV5-1 | - | TGCGCCAGCAGCTTAAGAGGGGGTAACTATGGTTACACCTTC | CASSLRGGNYGYTF
TRBJ2-1 | TRBD2 | TRBV10-3 | - | TGTGCCATCATGTCTAGCGGGGGTTACAATGAGCAGTTCTTC | CAIMSSGGYNEQFF
TRBJ2-6 | - | TRBV5-1 | - | TGCGCCAGCAGCTTAGCAGGGGACTCTGGGGCCAACGTCCTGACTTTC | CASSLAGDSGANVLTF
TRBJ2-3 | TRBD1 | TRBV2 | - | TGTGCCAGCAGACAGGGGACAGGGGCAGATACGCAGTATTTT | CASRQGTGADTQYF
TRBJ1-1 | TRBD1 | TRBV23-1 | - | TGCGCCAGCAGTCAATCCCTGCAGGGGGGGACCCGCGAACTAATCAACACTGAAGCTTTCTTT | CASSQSLQGGTRELINTEAFF
TRBJ2-5 | - | TRBV27 | - | TGTGCCAGCAAGACCTTCTCCCAAGAGACCCAGTACTTC | CASKTFSQETQYF
TRBJ1-5 | - | TRBV28 | - | TGTGCCAGCAGTTACCCGGCGGATAGCAATCAGCCCCAGCATTTT | CASSYPADSNQPQHF
TRBJ2-3 | - | TRBV27 | - | TGTGCCAGCAGTTTGTTGAGAACAGATACGCAGTATTTT | CASSLLRTDTQYF
TRBJ2-7 | TRBD1 | TRBV7-3 | - | TGTGCCAGCAGCCGCATAGGACAGGACGAGCAGTACTTC | CASSRIGQDEQYF
TRBJ1-1 | - | TRBV7-8 | - | TGTGCCAGCAGCTTTATTGGGGGAGGGAACACTGAAGCTTTCTTT | CASSFIGGGNTEAFF
TRBJ2-3 | TRBD2 | TRBV10-1 | - | TGCGCCAGCAGTGAGTCTACTAGCGGAACAGATACGCAGTATTTT | CASSESTSGTDTQYF
TRBJ1-4 | - | TRBV30 | - | TGTGCCTGGAGAAATCAGGACCTAAGGCCCGAAAAACTGTTTTTT | CAWRNQDLRPEKLFF
TRBJ2-1 | TRBD2 | TRBV28 | - | TGTGCCAGCAGTTTGGGTCCGGGACTAGCGGGATTTCTTTTGGATGAGCAGTTCTTC | CASSLGPGLAGFLLDEQFF
TRBJ1-3 | - | TRBV7-9 | - | TGTGCCAGCAGCTTCTCGATCTCTGGAAACACCATATATTTT | CASSFSISGNTIYF
TRBJ2-2 | - | TRBV18 | - | TGTGCCAGCTCACCGGAACTGAGCACCGGGGAGCTGTTTTTT | CASSPELSTGELFF
TRBJ2-7 | - | TRBV30 | - | TGTGCCTGGAGTTCGCGACCAGGGGACGAGCAGTACTTC | CAWSSRPGDEQYF
TRBJ2-1 | - | TRBV2 | once | TGTGCCAGCAGTGGATCTTCGGGACACCTGTACAATGAGCAGTTCTTC | CASSGSSGHLYNEQFF
TRBJ2-1 | TRBD2 | TRBV18 | - | TGTGCCAGCTCACCCGGGACTAGCGCGGGCAATGAGCAGTTCTTC | CASSPGTSAGNEQFF
TRBJ1-2 | - | TRBV28 | - | TGTGCCAGCAGTTCGCACACTACAGGCGGCTATGGCTACACCTTC | CASSSHTTGGYGYTF
TRBJ1-4 | - | TRBV5-4 | - | TGTGCCAGCAGCCTGAAGGACAGTGGCTTTAATGAAAAACTGTTTTTT | CASSLKDSGFNEKLFF
TRBJ1-5 | TRBD1 | TRBV28 | - | TGTGCCAGCAGCAAGGGGGCGCGAGGCAATCAGCCCCAGCATTTT | CASSKGARGNQPQHF